At least ten counts were recorded for the clone carrying this T cell receptor beta chain. The antigen is not known. This CDR3 region has 11 residues. V lost 3 bases and J lost 8, with 10 bases in between. Per the germline V gene, CDR1 is DFQATT and CDR2 is SNEGSKA (reference sequence). This entry belongs to a study of T-cell reconstitution after alpha-beta-depleted transplantation in children. Study-level findings and limits: By one year post-transplant, T-cell counts and diversity largely arose from T cells that were newly produced. Some patients' high day-60 TCRbeta diversity was attributed to recipient cells surviving conditioning. Several hundred expanded graft clones reportedly gave rise to the alpha-beta T cells present about two months after transplant.

Unique molecular identifiers were built into the TCRbeta library. TCRdb re-called the PCR reads with MiXCR, one entry per CDR3 protein. The data hold almost 500,000 distinct CDR3 sequences, with roughly a tenth observed a single time. This receptor was taken from a child aged 2 to 15 with inherited bone marrow failure, due to receive a stem cell transplant. Sample: PBMCs, taken before TCRalphabeta/CD19-depleted stem cell transplant. The rearrangement links TRBV20-1 to TRBJ1-2; D is undetermined. The CDR3 region has the DNA TGCAGTGCTAGTGCCTCGGGGGGCTACACCTTC. Encoded protein: CSASASGGYTF.